The T cell receptor beta chain under discussion was sequenced for a study of regulatory T cells in long-lasting Graves disease. Germline assignment: CDR1 GTSNPN and CDR2 SVGIG (reference sequence). This CDR3 region has 14 residues. V lost 0 bases to trimming and J lost 2 bases, with 10 bases between them. Both iRepertoire HTBI primers and Arm-PCR of CDR3 regions were used to build the TCR beta libraries. TCRdb fed the multiplex PCR reads into MiXCR, producing one record per CDR3 protein. The sample shows fewer than 650,000 distinct CDR3 sequences, approximately 15% of them seen only once. About this clonotype itself: The antigen remains undetermined.

Time point denoted: newly diagnosed GD, antithyroid drugs for less than 3 months. PBMC RNA served as the TCR library source. Findings and limits, study-wide: Persistent disease preferred TRBV28, TRBJ1-2 and TRBJ2-5; new disease, TRBV20-1 and TRBJ2-1.

These same records also appear under a second study, on T cells in Graves' hyperthyroidism and ophthalmopathy. From that study: Each diagnosis was grounded in clinical symptoms, serum thyroxine and TRAb, thyroid ultrasound, and orbital computed tomography. Ophthalmopathy could be told apart from stable hyperthyroidism with a 13 V-J model. A median around 6 months before onset, the model predicted ophthalmopathy.

The chain couples TRBV30 to TRBJ1-1; TRBD1 is a possible D gene (6 bases). The sequence derives from a woman aged 30 to 39 with Graves disease. Sequences were derived from peripheral blood mononuclear cells (PBMCs), sampled at new diagnosis, from a patient treated with antithyroid drugs. CDR3 nucleotide sequence: TGTGCCTGGAGTGTAGGACAGATCAACACTGAAGCTTTCTTT. It is translated as CAWSVGQINTEAFF.